This T cell receptor (beta chain) comes out of a study of T-cell reconstitution after alpha-beta-depleted transplantation in children. A library of TCRbeta sequences, prepared with unique molecular identifiers, was generated. One entry per CDR3 protein, called by TCRdb with MiXCR from the PCR reads. The data contain about 610,000 distinct CDR3 sequences, about 10% of them singletons. In this sample, this clonotype turned up many times. The sample in question was PBMCs from the stem cell graft donor, obtained from the stem cell graft. This receptor was taken from a human donor who donated a stem cell graft to a child with acute myeloid leukemia.

CDR3 loop: CASSYRAVLAGVETDTQYF. CDR3 nucleotide sequence: TGTGCCAGCAGTTATAGGGCAGTATTGGCGGGAGTGGAGACAGATACGCAGTATTTT. The V gene is TRBV6-5, the J gene TRBJ2-3; 7 bases match TRBD2. The germline CDR1 and CDR2 sequences are MNHEY and SVGAGI. V was pared by 3 bases and J by 3 bases, with 18 bases of the junction left unmatched. This CDR3 region has 19 residues.